The T cell receptor (beta chain) under discussion was sequenced for a study of blood T cell repertoires in COVID-19. CDR3 length: 12 residues. CDR1 and CDR2 from the germline V gene are MNHEY and SMNVEV (reference sequence). Trimming stripped 9 bases from V and 4 bases from J, with 12 bases between. Sequenced by immunoSEQ multiplex PCR; TCRdb stores in-frame clones only, minus some. The data hold about 66,000 clones, with around 82% observed a single time. Sequencing was done on a sample of peripheral blood. The chain recombines TRBV27 with TRBJ1-1; a weak D match, TRBD1 (6 bases). The TCR sequence derives from a man aged 60-69 years with acute or convalescent COVID-19. DNA of the CDR3: TGTGCCAGTCGGACAGTCTCCACTGAAGCTTTCTTT. The encoded protein is CASRTVSTEAFF.